One sample yielded the 30 T cell receptor beta chains listed below, sequenced in a study of T cells expressing NK-cell markers. TCRdb re-called the 5' RACE reads and catalogs CDR3 proteins one per entry, DNA excluded. The table lists 550,000 or so distinct CDR3 sequences. The sequencing sample was made of blood T cells: a sorted CD56 or NKG2C T cell subset, CD4+ or CD8+ T cells, or bulk PBMC T cells (not recorded which). The receptors originated from a man between 18 and 35 years old in good health.

V and J are TRBV7-7 and TRBJ2-2; TCRdb proposes TRBD2, but this gene call is untestable without DNA. Germline CDR1 reads SSHAT; CDR2 reads FNYEAQ (reference sequence). The CDR3 has 16 residues. CDR3 loop: CASSPLADSFTGELFF.

V is TRBV7-2 and J is TRBJ2-5; TCRdb lists TRBD2, though no DNA is available to test this call. CDR1 and CDR2 from the germline V gene are SGHTA and FQGNSA. The CDR3 covers 15 residues. CDR3 sequence reads: CASSYTGTWGETQYF.

The chain joins TRBV5-1 to TRBJ2-1; TCRdb reports TRBD2, a call that lacks DNA to check it against. The CDR3 consists of 16 residues. CDR1 and CDR2 (germline): SGHRS, YFSETQ. CDR3 region: CASSLWAGDLYNEQFF. Supplemented by reference TRBV5-1 and TRBJ2-1, the full variable domain reads KAGVTQTPRYLIKTRGQQVTLSCSPISGHRSVSWYQQTPGQGLQFLFEYFSETQRNKGNFPGRFSGRQFSNSRSEMNVSTLELGDSALYLCASSLWAGDLYNEQFFGPGTRLTVL.

The rearrangement joins TRBV9 to TRBJ1-2; TCRdb names TRBD1, which stays unverified in the absence of DNA. The CDR3 runs 13 residues. Germline lookup yields CDR1 SGDLS and CDR2 YYNGEE. This CDR3 reads CASSAPGQGAYTF. Filled out from reference TRBV9 and TRBJ1-2, the complete variable domain reads DSGVTQTPKHLITATGQRVTLRCSPRSGDLSVYWYQQSLDQGLQFLIQYYNGEERAKGNILERFSAQQFPDLHSELNLSSLELGDSALYFCASSAPGQGAYTFGSGTRLTVV.

The chain links TRBV29-1 to TRBJ1-1; TCRdb's D gene call, TRBD1, goes unchecked for lack of DNA. This CDR3 has 12 amino acids. Germline CDR1 is SQVTM and CDR2 is ANQGSEA. CDR3 protein: CSVDGTGKGAFF.

V usage is TRBV7-2 and J usage is TRBJ2-3; TCRdb indicates TRBD2, and absent DNA this call remains unverified. CDR1 is SGHTA and CDR2 is FQGNSA in the germline V gene. The CDR3 is made up of 16 amino acids. The CDR3 is CASSLGSWGGSDTQYF.

V usage is TRBV6-5 and J usage is TRBJ2-7; the TCRdb call, TRBD1, lacks DNA for checking. CDR3 length: 15 residues. Germline V gene lookup returns CDR1 MNHEY and CDR2 SVGAGI. CDR3 residues: CASSYGAGPGYEQYF.

The rearrangement links TRBV28 to TRBJ2-7; TCRdb proposes TRBD1, but this gene call is untestable without DNA. There are 15 residues in the CDR3. In germline, CDR1 is MDHEN, CDR2 SYDVKM. The CDR3 reads CASSQGGGPDYEQYF. The whole variable domain, filled in from reference TRBV28 and TRBJ2-7, reads DVKVTQSSRYLVKRTGEKVFLECVQDMDHENMFWYRQDPGLGLRLIYFSYDVKMKEKGDIPEGYSVSREKKERFSLILESASTNQTSMYLCASSQGGGPDYEQYFGPGTRLTVT.

The gene calls are TRBV4-3 and TRBJ2-7; TCRdb's D gene call, TRBD2, goes unchecked for lack of DNA. The CDR3 is 15 residues long. CDR1 is LGHNA, CDR2 YSLEER, per germline. The CDR3 region is CASSRSSGSLYEQYF.

The rearrangement uses TRBV12-3 or TRBV12-4 and TRBJ2-7; as DNA is missing, the TRBD2 call by TCRdb cannot be tested. The length of the CDR3 is 19 residues. CDR3 sequence reads: CASSLKSSGTSGRGGEQYF.

J is TRBJ2-3 and V is TRBV10-3; TCRdb gives TRBD2 as the D gene, but with no DNA this cannot be confirmed. Germline CDR1 reads ENHRY; CDR2 reads SYGVKD. This CDR3 spans 14 amino acids. CDR3 protein: CAIHGTSGKDTQYF.

The chain joins TRBV20-1 to TRBJ2-1. Germline CDR1 DFQATT, CDR2 SNEGSKA (reference sequence). The CDR3 runs 14 residues. Here the CDR3 reads CSARTGVGYNEQFF.

The V call is TRBV3-1, the J call TRBJ1-5; as DNA is missing, the TRBD1 call by TCRdb cannot be tested. The CDR3 loop spans 13 amino acids. Germline assignment: CDR1 LGHDT and CDR2 YNNKEL (reference sequence). CDR3 sequence reads: CASSQGDLSPQHF. The variable domain in full, with the rest retrieved from reference TRBV3-1 and TRBJ1-5, is DTAVSQTPKYLVTQMGNDKSIKCEQNLGHDTMYWYKQDSKKFLKIMFSYNNKELIINETVPNRFSPKSPDKAHLNLHINSLELGDSAVYFCASSQGDLSPQHFGDGTRLSIL.

The chain links TRBV29-1 to TRBJ1-5; as DNA is missing, the TRBD1 call by TCRdb cannot be tested. Germline-derived CDR1 and CDR2 are SQVTM and ANQGSEA. The CDR3 covers 14 residues. CDR3 amino acids: CSVLSGQGNQPQHF.

This chain connects TRBV6-5 to TRBJ2-1; the TRBD1 assignment by TCRdb is unverifiable without DNA. Germline V gene sequence: CDR1 MNHEY, CDR2 SVGAGI. This CDR3 has 11 amino acids. The CDR3 is CASSYGREQFF.

This chain joins TRBV20-1 and TRBJ2-1; TCRdb calls TRBD1, which cannot be checked without DNA. The CDR3 length is 11 residues. CDR1 is DFQATT and CDR2 is SNEGSKA in the germline V gene (reference sequence). This CDR3 reads CSARRRGLLFF.

V usage is TRBV29-1 and J usage is TRBJ2-1; TCRdb proposes TRBD1, but this gene call is untestable without DNA. Germline values: CDR1 SQVTM, CDR2 ANQGSEA. This CDR3 is 13 amino acids long. CDR3 in amino acids: CSIKPTGVNEQFF.

The chain is built from TRBV28 and TRBJ2-6; TCRdb gives TRBD1 as the D gene, but with no DNA this cannot be confirmed. The CDR3 is 19 residues long. Germline CDR1 is MDHEN and CDR2 is SYDVKM. The CDR3 loop reads CASSNNPRDRGPGANVLTF.

The chain links TRBV27 to TRBJ1-4. The CDR3 has 17 amino acids. Germline CDR1 and CDR2: MNHEY and SMNVEV (reference sequence). The CDR3: CASGRINPAFSPEKLFF. Full variable domain (rest looked up from reference TRBV27 and TRBJ1-4): EAQVTQNPRYLITVTGKKLTVTCSQNMNHEYMSWYRQDPGLGLRQIYYSMNVEVTDKGDVPEGYKVSRKEKRNFPLILESPSPNQTSLYFCASGRINPAFSPEKLFFGSGTQLSVL.

The V gene is TRBV20-1, the J gene TRBJ1-3. The germline V gene has CDR1 DFQATT and CDR2 SNEGSKA (reference sequence). The CDR3 totals 13 residues. The chain's CDR3 is CSAPSDPGNTIYF.

This sequence joins TRBV7-9 and TRBJ1-1. CDR1 and CDR2 (germline): SEHNR, FQNEAQ (reference sequence). There are 14 residues in the CDR3. This CDR3 reads CASSLELENTEAFF. Drawing the rest from reference TRBV7-9 and TRBJ1-1, the complete variable domain is DTGVSQNPRHKITKRGQNVTFRCDPISEHNRLYWYRQTLGQGPEFLTYFQNEAQLEKSRLLSDRFSAERPKGSFSTLEIQRTEQGDSAMYLCASSLELENTEAFFGQGTRLTVV.

This chain links TRBV7-9 with TRBJ2-3; with no DNA, the TCRdb D assignment of TRBD1 cannot be verified. The CDR3 runs 13 residues. CDR1 is SEHNR, CDR2 FQNEAQ, per germline (reference sequence). The CDR3 loop reads CASSLGTPNTQYF.

V and J are TRBV6-1 and TRBJ2-3; the TCRdb D gene call, TRBD1, has no DNA to confirm it. Germline V gives CDR1 MNHNS, CDR2 SASEGT. This CDR3 contains 15 residues. The CDR3 reads CASSRFAPSTDTQYF.

This chain links TRBV24-1 with TRBJ2-3; TCRdb picks TRBD1, but there is no DNA to check that call. The CDR3 loop spans 20 amino acids. Germline V gene data show CDR1 as KGHDR and CDR2 as SFDVKD. The CDR3 protein is CATSETNQPTGYRFEGTQYF.

J is TRBJ2-1 and V is TRBV12-3 or TRBV12-4. The CDR3 runs 16 residues. The CDR3 loop reads CASSLRAQSSYNEQFF.

The chain combines TRBV13 with TRBJ1-4. The CDR3 contains 11 residues. The germline V gene encodes CDR1 PRHDT and CDR2 FYEKMQ (reference sequence). Here the CDR3 reads CASRVDGKLFF.

The J gene is TRBJ1-1, the V gene TRBV29-1. The CDR3 is 13 residues long. Germline CDR1 reads SQVTM; CDR2 reads ANQGSEA. The CDR3 region is CSVDPRENTEAFF.

The genes are TRBV9 and TRBJ2-7; TCRdb gives TRBD1 as the D gene, but with no DNA this cannot be confirmed. The CDR3 spans 15 residues. The germline gives CDR1 SGDLS, CDR2 YYNGEE. The CDR3 reads CASSVGTGRHYEQYF.

The chain recombines TRBV27 with TRBJ1-4; TCRdb lists TRBD1, though no DNA is available to test this call. The CDR3 runs to 16 residues. Germline CDR1 MNHEY, CDR2 SMNVEV (reference sequence). This chain's CDR3 is CASSSRGTGPNEKLFF.

V and J are TRBV11-2 and TRBJ1-3. The germline CDR1 and CDR2 sequences are SGHAT and FQNNGV. This CDR3 region has 14 residues. CDR3 in amino acids: CASRDRGAGNTIYF.